Below are 12 T cell receptor beta chains sequenced from a single sample in a study of human T cells and chemical hapten exposure. Time point denoted: patch test 2, 6 weeks after DPC sensitization. The treatment was: therapeutic diphenylcyclopropenone sensitization with weekly scalp DPC. TCRdb independently ran MiXCR on the RACE reads; one entry per CDR3 protein. This table holds tens of thousands of distinct CDR3 sequences, about 9% found once. This specimen consisted of whole blood, obtained in connection with sensitization to the hapten diphenylcyclopropenone (DPC). The receptor set was obtained from a woman between 50 and 59 years old with alopecia areata. Some clones in this sample may be carry-over from other donors' samples.

The V and J genes are TRBV20-1 and TRBJ2-1; 10 positions agree with TRBD2. V shed 0 bases and J 5 bases; nucleotides not matched to a gene: 10. This CDR3 has 17 amino acids. Germline values: CDR1 DFQATT, CDR2 SNEGSKA (reference sequence). CDR3 sequence reads: CSARDRPSSGGNNEQFF. DNA for the CDR3: TGCAGTGCTAGAGATCGCCCCTCTAGCGGGGGAAACAATGAGCAGTTCTTC.

This rearrangement joins TRBV30 to TRBJ2-3; TRBD1 matches at 7 bases. This CDR3 is built from 14 residues. Germline values: CDR1 GTSNPN, CDR2 SVGIG (reference sequence). With V trimmed by 3 bases and J by 1 base, 4 bases remained unmatched. CDR3 residues: CAWSVTGGTDTQYF. The CDR3 bases are TGTGCCTGGAGCGTTACAGGGGGCACAGATACGCAGTATTTT.

In this sample, this clonotype turned up many times. V and J are TRBV5-4 and TRBJ1-1; D ambiguous. CDR3 length equals 15 residues. The V gene's germline CDR1 is SGHNT and CDR2 YYREEE (reference sequence). Trimming left V 4 bases short and J 0 bases short, with 13 bases between. In nucleotides, the CDR3 is TGTGCCAGCAGCCCCTCGGCGGGGATGAACACTGAAGCTTTCTTT. Translating it yields CASSPSAGMNTEAFF.

This clonotype was found many times. V usage is TRBV4-3 and J usage is TRBJ2-4, with D possibly matching TRBD2 (6 bases). This CDR3 has 14 residues. The V gene lost 4 bases and the J gene lost 6 bases, with 13 bases spanning the gap. Germline V gives CDR1 LGHNA, CDR2 YSLEER. CDR3 in amino acids: CASSPRAGPNIQYF. The CDR3 DNA sequence: TGCGCCAGCAGCCCTCGAGCGGGCCCAAACATTCAGTACTTC.

In this sample, this clonotype turned up once. The chain has TRBV6-5 and TRBJ2-4, with D hard to call. The CDR3 has 17 residues. V shed 6 bases and J shed 0 bases, with 18 bases lying between them. The germline CDR1 and CDR2 sequences are MNHEY and SVGAGI. Here the CDR3 reads CASSRPYSYQAKNIQYF. CDR3 nucleotides: TGTGCCAGCAGCCGGCCTTACAGTTACCAAGCCAAAAACATTCAGTACTTC.

This rearrangement joins TRBV29-1 to TRBJ1-1; no clear D gene. CDR1 SQVTM and CDR2 ANQGSEA come from the germline V gene. Deletions cut 6 bases from V and 3 bases from J, with 17 bases between. The CDR3 runs to 14 residues. The CDR3 is CSVATRPSYTEAFF. As DNA, the CDR3 is TGCAGCGTCGCCACCAGGCCCTCCTACACTGAAGCTTTCTTT.

The chain employs TRBV9 and TRBJ2-3, with D unclear. Trimming cost V 2 bases and J 0 bases, with 10 bases left between them. The CDR3 is 15 residues long. Germline assignment: CDR1 SGDLS and CDR2 YYNGEE. CDR3 coding DNA: TGTGCCAGCAGCGTGCAAGTCTATAGCACAGATACGCAGTATTTT. The encoded protein is CASSVQVYSTDTQYF.

This clonotype was counted only a few times. The chain has TRBV4-2 and TRBJ1-3; D is uncertain. Trimming took off 1 base at V and 1 base at J, with 8 bases between the two ends. Germline loops: CDR1 LGHNA, CDR2 YNFKEQ. The CDR3 length is 15 residues. CDR3 sequence: CASSQGEGSGNTIYF. CDR3 sequence (DNA): TGTGCCAGCAGCCAAGGGGAAGGATCTGGAAACACCATATATTTT.

This clonotype showed up many times. This chain uses TRBV7-2 with TRBJ1-2, with D possibly TRBD1 on 5 matching bases. The V gene's germline CDR1 is SGHTA and CDR2 FQGNSA. Trimming pared 5 bases from V and 4 bases from J, leaving 14 bases between. This CDR3 has 14 residues. CDR3 protein: CASSSLGGIYGYTF. CDR3 DNA sequence: TGTGCCAGCAGCAGCCTGGGGGGGATCTATGGCTACACCTTC.

This clonotype came up a few times. The chain links TRBV12-5 to TRBJ2-1; D remains unclear. Trimming pared 4 bases from V and 10 bases from J, leaving 11 bases between. Per germline, CDR1 LGHNT and CDR2 FRNRAP. The CDR3 contains 12 residues. The CDR3 DNA reads TGTGCTAGTGGTTCGGGTTTAGGGGAGCAGTTCTTC. It specifies CASGSGLGEQFF.

In this sample, this clonotype turned up many times. The chain has TRBV12-3 or TRBV12-4 and TRBJ1-2; unclear D gene. V lost 6 bases and J lost 4, with 18 bases in between. The CDR3 totals 15 residues. The CDR3 sequence is CASSSVVRTVYGYTF. The CDR3 region has the DNA TGTGCCAGCAGCTCCGTGGTACGGACGGTCTATGGCTACACCTTC.

The chain recombines TRBV9 with TRBJ2-7; 8 bases align to TRBD2. The CDR3 totals 15 residues. CDR1 is SGDLS and CDR2 is YYNGEE in the germline V gene. With V trimmed by 0 bases and J by 4 bases, 6 bases remained unmatched. CDR3 amino acids: CASSVAIGRAYEQYF. The CDR3 DNA reads as TGTGCCAGCAGCGTAGCTATCGGGAGGGCTTACGAGCAGTACTTC.